This is a list of T cell receptor beta chains from one sample in a study of T cell responses to AZD1222 COVID-19 vaccine. Some clones are missing from TCRdb's copy, which holds only in-frame ones; the method was immunoSEQ multiplex PCR. The sample lists some 190,000 clones, 88% occurring once. Here the sequenced sample was peripheral blood, taken on day 0 of AZD1222 vaccination. These receptors all stem from an adult in good health. Both conserved end residues are part of each CDR3. Each record gives: D gene, clone size, J gene, V gene, CDR3 DNA, CDR3 protein. D genes are given only for firm matches. Only part of the rows carry a size: once, few, many, or a class if the clone is expanded.

TRBD2	few	TRBJ2-7	TRBV11-2	TGTGCCAGCAGCTCAAGACTAGCGGTCTCCTACGAGCAGTACTTC	CASSSRLAVSYEQYF
-	once	TRBJ2-7	TRBV19	TGTGCCAGTAGTAGGGGGCAGAGTTCTACCTACGAGCAGTACTTC	CASSRGQSSTYEQYF
TRBD2	many	TRBJ2-3	TRBV16	TGTGCCTGCATCACCCGCGGGGGGGGAGCGGCAGATACGCAGTATTTT	CACITRGGGAADTQYF
-	once	TRBJ1-5	TRBV7-9	TGTGCCAGCAAAGGGGTCGGCCAAGACCAGCCCCAGCATTTT	CASKGVGQDQPQHF
-	-	TRBJ2-2	TRBV15	TGTGCCACCAGCAGAGATCGTTGGGGGGCCAACACCGGGGAGCTGTTTTTT	CATSRDRWGANTGELFF
-	-	TRBJ2-5	TRBV9	TGTGCCAGCAGCGTAGGGGCAGGGAGGGAGACCCAGTACTTC	CASSVGAGRETQYF
TRBD2	-	TRBJ2-1	TRBV6-6	TGTGCCAGCAGTTATACTAGCGGGTCCTCCTACAATGAGCAGTTCTTC	CASSYTSGSSYNEQFF
TRBD1	-	TRBJ1-2	TRBV4-1	TGCGCCAGCAGCCAGCCGACAGGGAGGGATTGGTATGGCTACACCTTC	CASSQPTGRDWYGYTF
-	-	TRBJ1-6	TRBV30	TGTGCCTGGAGGGGGTCCTATAATTCACCCCTCCACTTT	CAWRGSYNSPLHF
TRBD1	-	TRBJ1-1	TRBV5-1	TGCGCCAGCAGCACGGCGGGACAGGGGCTGGACACTGAAGCTTTCTTT	CASSTAGQGLDTEAFF
TRBD1	-	TRBJ1-6	TRBV10-3	TGTGCCATCAGTGCCGGGACAGGCAATTCACCCCTCCACTTT	CAISAGTGNSPLHF
-	-	TRBJ2-5	TRBV25-1	TGTGCCAGTAAAGGGGCATGGGAGCAAGAGACCCAGTACTTC	CASKGAWEQETQYF
TRBD1	-	TRBJ2-7	TRBV25-1	TGTGCCAGCAGTGAATTCCCTGGACAGGGCTACGAGCAGTACTTC	CASSEFPGQGYEQYF
-	-	TRBJ2-4	TRBV5-6	TGTGCCAGCAGCTTGGCCAAGGACTTTAAAAACATTCAGTACTTC	CASSLAKDFKNIQYF
TRBD2	few	TRBJ2-1	TRBV7-9	TGTGCCAGCAGGAATACCGGGACTAGCGGAAACAATGAGCAGTTCTTC	CASRNTGTSGNNEQFF
TRBD1	-	TRBJ1-2	TRBV19	TGTGCCAGTAGTCTGCCCCCGACAGGGCGCTATGGCTACACCTTC	CASSLPPTGRYGYTF
TRBD1	-	TRBJ1-1	TRBV6-5	TGTGCCAGCTTAGACAGGGGGCTGAACACTGAAGCTTTCTTT	CASLDRGLNTEAFF
-	-	TRBJ1-1	TRBV7-9	TGTGCCAGCAGCTCCCCCTGGGGGGCGGAAACTGAAGCTTTCTTT	CASSSPWGAETEAFF
-	few	TRBJ1-2	TRBV19	TGTGCCAGTAGTATAGCAAGGGGGGCTGGCTACACCTTC	CASSIARGAGYTF
-	-	TRBJ2-3	TRBV7-2	TGTGCCAGCAGCTTAATGCGTAGCACAGATACGCAGTATTTT	CASSLMRSTDTQYF
-	-	TRBJ2-1	TRBV20-1	TGCAGTGCCGTCGGGGCCAATGAGCAGTTCTTC	CSAVGANEQFF
TRBD1	-	TRBJ1-1	TRBV19	TGTGCCAGTAGTTTTACGACAGGGGGTGAAGCTTTCTTT	CASSFTTGGEAFF
-	-	TRBJ1-5	TRBV11-2	TGTGCCAGCAGCTCCTTACGGGGACGGAGAAATCAGCCCCAGCATTTT	CASSSLRGRRNQPQHF
-	-	TRBJ1-4	TRBV6-6	TGTGCCAGCAGTTACGGGCAGGGTGGCGGAAAACTGTTTTTT	CASSYGQGGGKLFF
-	-	TRBJ2-5	TRBV5-4	TGTGCCAGCAGCCGGACCGGGACACCGCAAGAGACCCAGTACTTC	CASSRTGTPQETQYF
-	-	TRBJ1-2	TRBV10-3	TGTGCCATCAGTGAATCCCCAAATAGGGACTATGGCTACACCTTC	CAISESPNRDYGYTF
TRBD1	-	TRBJ2-5	TRBV5-4	TGTGCCAGCAGCTTGGCCAGGGGGCAGGGAGAGACCCAGTACTTC	CASSLARGQGETQYF
-	-	TRBJ1-3	TRBV30	TGTGCCTGGAGTGTAATCAGCGCCTCTGGAAACACCATATATTTT	CAWSVISASGNTIYF
-	-	TRBJ2-2	TRBV3-1/TRBV3-2	TGTGCCAGCAGCCAAGAACTGCCTACCCAATTCGGCACCGGGGAGCTGTTTTTT	CASSQELPTQFGTGELFF
TRBD2	once	TRBJ2-2	TRBV7-2	TGTGCCAGCAGCTTAGTTCGGCTAGCGGGGGGATACACCGGGGAGCTGTTTTTT	CASSLVRLAGGYTGELFF
-	-	TRBJ2-3	TRBV3-1/TRBV3-2	TGTGCCAGCAGCCAAGCCGTAGGCGTTAGCACAGATACGCAGTATTTT	CASSQAVGVSTDTQYF
-	-	TRBJ1-1	TRBV5-1	TGCGCCAGCAGCTTGGACGGAGTGGGCTCGGTGACTGAAGCTTTCTTT	CASSLDGVGSVTEAFF
TRBD2	-	TRBJ2-3	TRBV5-8	TGTGCCAGCAGCTTGACGAGTACTAGCGATTTCGATACGCAGTATTTT	CASSLTSTSDFDTQYF
-	-	TRBJ1-6	TRBV19	TGTGCCAGTACCCAAGACAGCCCTTCACCCCTCCACTTT	CASTQDSPSPLHF
-	few	TRBJ2-1	TRBV18	TGTGCCAGCTCAACCGGACAGAGAAATGAGCAGTTCTTC	CASSTGQRNEQFF
TRBD2	-	TRBJ2-3	TRBV6-5	TGTGCCAGCAGTTCCCGAGCGGGGTGGGCGGATACGCAGTATTTT	CASSSRAGWADTQYF
-	few	TRBJ2-5	TRBV3-1/TRBV3-2	TGTGCCAGCAGCCCCCGGGGGGCTAGGGACGAGACCCAGTACTTC	CASSPRGARDETQYF
-	-	TRBJ1-2	TRBV6-5	TGTGCCAGCAGTTCACAGGGTGAGGGCTACACCTTC	CASSSQGEGYTF
-	few	TRBJ1-1	TRBV11-2	TGTGCCAGCCGAAGCGGAGTGAACACTGAAGCTTTCTTT	CASRSGVNTEAFF
-	-	TRBJ1-5	TRBV7-8	TGTGCCAGCAGCTTAGCACAAGGGGGTGATCAGCCCCAGCATTTT	CASSLAQGGDQPQHF
TRBD1	-	TRBJ2-7	TRBV6-1	TGTGCCAGCAGTGAAATGGGACAGGGTTTATACGAGCAGTACTTC	CASSEMGQGLYEQYF
-	-	TRBJ2-6	TRBV25-1	TGTGCCAGCAGTGAATATCAGGGGCTCGGGGCCAACGTCCTGACTTTC	CASSEYQGLGANVLTF
-	-	TRBJ2-7	TRBV29-1	TGCAGCGTTGGGGCAGGGAATTCCTACGAGCAGTACTTC	CSVGAGNSYEQYF
-	-	TRBJ2-3	TRBV10-3	TGTGCCACCGGAGGTGGGGATACGCAGTATTTT	CATGGGDTQYF
-	-	TRBJ2-1	TRBV18	TGTGCCAGCTCACCCGGGGTGGACAATGAGCAGTTCTTC	CASSPGVDNEQFF
-	-	TRBJ2-3	TRBV9	TGTGCCAGCAGCCCACGGACGGATTACACAGATACGCAGTATTTT	CASSPRTDYTDTQYF
TRBD1	-	TRBJ2-7	TRBV6-2/TRBV6-3	TGTGCCAGCAGTTACTACCGGGACAGGCTTTACGAGCAGTACTTC	CASSYYRDRLYEQYF
-	-	TRBJ2-7	TRBV6-1	TGTGCCAGCAGTGATCTATACGAGCAGTACTTC	CASSDLYEQYF
-	-	TRBJ1-5	TRBV6-6	TGTGCCAGCAGTCCGGGGCCTTTTCATTATCAGCCCCAGCATTTT	CASSPGPFHYQPQHF
TRBD1	-	TRBJ1-1	TRBV4-1	TGCGCCAGCAGCCAAGCCCGAGGCAGGGGGGCGCGAAACACTGAAGCTTTCTTT	CASSQARGRGARNTEAFF